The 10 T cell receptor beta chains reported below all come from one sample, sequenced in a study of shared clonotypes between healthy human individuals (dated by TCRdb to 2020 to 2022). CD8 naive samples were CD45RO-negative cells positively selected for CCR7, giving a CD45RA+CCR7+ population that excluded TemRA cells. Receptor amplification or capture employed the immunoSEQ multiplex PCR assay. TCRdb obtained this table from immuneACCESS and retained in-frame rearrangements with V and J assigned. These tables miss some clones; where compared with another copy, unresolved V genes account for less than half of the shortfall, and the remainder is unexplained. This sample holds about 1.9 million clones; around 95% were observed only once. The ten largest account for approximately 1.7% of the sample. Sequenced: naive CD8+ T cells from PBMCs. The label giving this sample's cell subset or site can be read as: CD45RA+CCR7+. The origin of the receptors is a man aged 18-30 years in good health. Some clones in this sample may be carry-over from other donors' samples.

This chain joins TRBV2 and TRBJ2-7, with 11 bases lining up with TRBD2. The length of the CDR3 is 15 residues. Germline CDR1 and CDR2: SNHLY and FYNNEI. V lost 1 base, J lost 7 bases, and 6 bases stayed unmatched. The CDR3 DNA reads TGTGCCAGCAGTGAAGGGACTAGCGGGCCCCTGGAGCAGTACTTC. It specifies CASSEGTSGPLEQYF.

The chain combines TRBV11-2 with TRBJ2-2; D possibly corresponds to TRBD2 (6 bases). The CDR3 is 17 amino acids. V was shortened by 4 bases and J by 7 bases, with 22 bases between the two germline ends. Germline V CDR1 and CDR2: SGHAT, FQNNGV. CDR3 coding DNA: TGTGCCAGCAGCTCCCCCTCTGGGGGGTACAAGCTCGGGGAGCTGTTTTTT. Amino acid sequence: CASSSPSGGYKLGELFF.

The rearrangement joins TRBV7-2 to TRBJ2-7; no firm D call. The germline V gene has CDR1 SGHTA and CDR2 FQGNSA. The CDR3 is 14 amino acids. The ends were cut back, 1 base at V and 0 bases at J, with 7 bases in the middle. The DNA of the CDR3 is TGTGCCAGCAGCTTAGGCGTTGGCTCCTACGAGCAGTACTTC. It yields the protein CASSLGVGSYEQYF.

The CDR3 sequence: CASTGGWRPNAYEQYF. As DNA, the CDR3 is TGTGCCAGCACCGGGGGGTGGCGGCCGAACGCCTACGAGCAGTACTTC. The V and J genes are TRBV25-1 and TRBJ2-7; 7 nucleotides agree with TRBD2. Germline trimming cut 7 bases from V and 2 bases from J; bases unmatched to any gene: 14. The CDR3 has 16 residues. Germline CDR1 and CDR2: MGHDK and SYGVNS.

The chain's CDR3 is CASSERRGISYEQYF. The CDR3 coding sequence is TGTGCCAGCAGTGAACGCAGGGGGATCTCCTACGAGCAGTACTTC. The V call is TRBV2, the J call TRBJ2-7, with 7 bases matching TRBD1. This CDR3 has 15 amino acids. Germline V gene sequence: CDR1 SNHLY, CDR2 FYNNEI. V was clipped by 2 bases and J by 0 bases; unmatched bases: 4.

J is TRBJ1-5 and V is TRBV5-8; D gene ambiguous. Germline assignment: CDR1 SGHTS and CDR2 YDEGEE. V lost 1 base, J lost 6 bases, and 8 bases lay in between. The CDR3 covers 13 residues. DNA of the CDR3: TGTGCCAGCAGCTTGATGGGAAGTCAGCCCCAGCATTTT. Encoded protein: CASSLMGSQPQHF.

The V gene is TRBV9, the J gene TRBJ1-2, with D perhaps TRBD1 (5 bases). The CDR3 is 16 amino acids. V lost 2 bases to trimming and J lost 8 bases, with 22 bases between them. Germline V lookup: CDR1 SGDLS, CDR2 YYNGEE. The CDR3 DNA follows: TGTGCCAGCAGCGTGGCCGACAGATCCTCCGGTGGCGGCTACACCTTC. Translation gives CASSVADRSSGGGYTF.

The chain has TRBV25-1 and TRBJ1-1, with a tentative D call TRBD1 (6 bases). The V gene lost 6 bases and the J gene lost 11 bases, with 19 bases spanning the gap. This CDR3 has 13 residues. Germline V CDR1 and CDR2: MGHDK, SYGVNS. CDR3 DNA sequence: TGTGCCAGCAGCACCCACGCCTTTCAGGGGGCTTTCTTT. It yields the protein CASSTHAFQGAFF.

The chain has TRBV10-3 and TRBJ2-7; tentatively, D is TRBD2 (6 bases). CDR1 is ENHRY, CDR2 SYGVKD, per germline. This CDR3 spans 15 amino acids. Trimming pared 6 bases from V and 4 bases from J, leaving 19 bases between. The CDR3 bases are TGTGCCATCAGCGGGAGCGCCGTCAATAAATACGAGCAGTACTTC. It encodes CAISGSAVNKYEQYF.

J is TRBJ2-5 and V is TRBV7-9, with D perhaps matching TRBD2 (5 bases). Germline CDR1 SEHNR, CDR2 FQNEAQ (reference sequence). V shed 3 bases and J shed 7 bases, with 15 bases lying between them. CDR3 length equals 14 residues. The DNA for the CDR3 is TGTGCCAGCAGCTTGGAAGAGGGAATAGTGACCCAGTACTTC. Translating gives CASSLEEGIVTQYF.